The rows below give T cell receptor beta chains drawn from one sample of a study of blood T cells in healthy people across ages. TCRdb used MiXCR to reprocess the 5' RACE reads, holding one entry per CDR3 protein. The sample has hundreds of thousands of distinct CDR3 sequences; around 24% are singletons. These same data were also listed under a study on T cells of mothers and their children.

The source material was blood. The receptor set was obtained from a boy between 10 and 17 years old in good health. Both conserved end residues are part of each CDR3. The D gene is left open where the match is weak. Clone size is stated in some rows and not others, as once, few, many or a class when expanded.

clone_size d_call j_call cdr3_length v_call cdr3_aa cdr3_nt
few TRBD2 TRBJ2-1 16 TRBV4-3 CASSQEPPGGGNEQFF TGCGCCAGCAGCCAAGAACCCCCGGGGGGGGGCAATGAGCAGTTCTTC
few TRBD2 TRBJ2-3 18 TRBV7-2 CASSLGWERGVNTDTQYF TGTGCCAGCAGCCTGGGATGGGAGCGGGGGGTTAACACGGATACGCAGTATTTT
many . TRBJ2-7 15 TRBV29-1 CSVEDGGQASYEQYF TGCAGCGTTGAAGACGGTGGGCAGGCGTCCTACGAGCAGTACTTC
. . TRBJ1-5 16 TRBV6-6 CASSSRSRGSNQPQHF TGTGCCAGCAGTTCCCGATCCCGGGGAAGCAATCAGCCCCAGCATTTT
many . TRBJ2-1 13 TRBV29-1 CSVEDGSYNEQFF TGCAGCGTTGAAGATGGCTCGTACAATGAGCAGTTCTTC
few . TRBJ2-1 13 TRBV10-2 CASSAPGENEQFF TGCGCCAGCAGCGCACCAGGGGAAAATGAGCAGTTCTTC
. . TRBJ2-5 15 TRBV18 CASSPRGTSTETQYF TGTGCCAGCTCACCACGGGGAACATCTACGGAGACCCAGTACTTC
once . TRBJ2-5 13 TRBV11-2 CASGLPRGETQYF TGTGCCAGCGGCCTACCCCGGGGGGAGACCCAGTACTTC
once . TRBJ2-1 17 TRBV11-3 CASSLVLLEASYNEQFF TGTGCCAGCAGCTTAGTTCTGCTAGAAGCTTCCTACAATGAGCAGTTCTTC
. TRBD1 TRBJ2-7 15 TRBV28 CASSSHRGDFVEQYF TGTGCCAGCAGTTCGCACAGGGGGGATTTCGTCGAGCAGTACTTC
. . TRBJ1-6 14 TRBV12-3/TRBV12-4 CASSPGVGRAPLHF TGTGCCAGCAGCCCGGGGGTAGGAAGGGCACCCCTCCACTTT
many TRBD2 TRBJ2-5 15 TRBV7-2 CASSLTSGGIETQYF TGTGCCAGCAGCTTGACTAGCGGGGGGATAGAGACCCAGTACTTC
few . TRBJ2-1 17 TRBV7-2 CASSLVVGSLEGYEQFF TGTGCCAGCAGCTTAGTTGTAGGCTCCCTTGAGGGGTATGAGCAGTTCTTC
. . TRBJ1-5 15 TRBV10-3 CAYRTDRPSNQPQHF TGTGCCTACCGAACCGACAGACCGAGCAATCAGCCCCAGCATTTT
. . TRBJ2-7 12 TRBV4-1 CASSQDKGEQYF TGCGCCAGCAGCCAAGATAAAGGGGAGCAGTACTTC
. . TRBJ2-5 13 TRBV20-1 CSARSRDPRTQYF TGCAGTGCTAGAAGCCGGGACCCAAGGACCCAGTACTTC
. TRBD1 TRBJ1-3 18 TRBV12-3/TRBV12-4 CASSSPGQGPPGGNTIYF TGTGCCAGCAGTTCACCGGGACAGGGGCCCCCGGGGGGAAACACCATATATTTT
. TRBD1 TRBJ1-2 14 TRBV9 CASSVAGTEHGYTF TGTGCCAGCAGCGTAGCTGGGACAGAGCATGGCTACACCTTC
. . TRBJ2-1 16 TRBV7-3 CASSLLRTGGPNEQFF TGTGCCAGCAGCTTACTCAGGACCGGGGGCCCAAATGAGCAGTTCTTC
few . TRBJ2-3 15 TRBV3-1 CASSQGRVLGDTQYF TGTGCCAGCAGCCAAGGACGGGTTCTAGGGGATACGCAGTATTTT
. . TRBJ1-1 15 TRBV20-1 CSAKGHYPTGGEAFF TGCAGTGCCAAAGGACACTACCCGACGGGGGGTGAAGCTTTCTTT
. TRBD2 TRBJ2-7 15 TRBV10-3 CAISLGLAGNYEQYF TGTGCCATCAGTTTGGGACTAGCGGGGAATTACGAGCAGTACTTC
few . TRBJ1-1 14 TRBV20-1 CSARDRRLNTEAFF TGCAGTGCTAGAGACAGGAGACTGAACACTGAAGCTTTCTTT
few . TRBJ1-2 13 TRBV20-1 CSARVRDERSYTF TGCAGTGCTAGAGTCCGGGACGAAAGAAGCTACACCTTC
. . TRBJ1-1 14 TRBV2 CASSEFLGQTEAFF TGTGCCAGCAGTGAATTTCTGGGACAAACTGAAGCTTTCTTT
. . TRBJ2-6 13 TRBV29-1 CSVEATGANVLTF TGCAGCGTTGAAGCTACTGGGGCCAACGTCCTGACTTTC
. . TRBJ2-3 14 TRBV5-1 CASSGGGGTDTQYF TGCGCCAGCAGCGGGGGCGGGGGCACAGATACGCAGTATTTT
few TRBD1 TRBJ1-6 16 TRBV27 CASSLTGLGKNSPLHF TGTGCCAGCAGTTTGACAGGGTTGGGGAAGAATTCACCCCTCCACTTT
. . TRBJ2-5 15 TRBV7-9 CASSPPWGRQETQYF TGTGCCAGCAGCCCGCCGTGGGGCCGTCAAGAGACCCAGTACTTC